This passage covers 2 T cell receptor beta chains from one sample sequenced in a study of cytomegalovirus exposure and HLA in healthy donors. 13 Jbeta primers and 60 Vbeta primers were used for the PCR. Generated by immunoSEQ multiplex PCR, the TCRdb table keeps only in-frame clones and is missing some. The sample carries about 90,000 clones, about 72% recorded once. Input material: PBMCs. Receptor source: a man aged 25 to 40 in good health and CMV-seronegative.

The chain links TRBV19 to TRBJ1-2, with TRBD1 matching over 7 bases. After removal of 4 bases from V and 9 bases from J, the junction contained 14 bases not matched to a gene. Germline CDR1 LNHDA, CDR2 SQIVND (reference sequence). This CDR3 spans 15 amino acids. This CDR3 reads CASSRDRVVGLSYTF. Written as DNA, the CDR3 is TGTGCCAGTAGTAGGGACAGAGTAGTCGGTCTAAGCTACACCTTC.

This chain links TRBV4-1 with TRBJ1-5; the D is unclear. V was trimmed by 5 bases and J by 2 bases, leaving 10 bases between them. Germline V gene sequence: CDR1 MGHRA, CDR2 YSYEKL. The CDR3 extends over 14 amino acids. CDR3 nucleotide sequence: TGCGCCAGCAGCTTCCGACAAGGCAATCAGCCCCAGCATTTT. It is translated as CASSFRQGNQPQHF.